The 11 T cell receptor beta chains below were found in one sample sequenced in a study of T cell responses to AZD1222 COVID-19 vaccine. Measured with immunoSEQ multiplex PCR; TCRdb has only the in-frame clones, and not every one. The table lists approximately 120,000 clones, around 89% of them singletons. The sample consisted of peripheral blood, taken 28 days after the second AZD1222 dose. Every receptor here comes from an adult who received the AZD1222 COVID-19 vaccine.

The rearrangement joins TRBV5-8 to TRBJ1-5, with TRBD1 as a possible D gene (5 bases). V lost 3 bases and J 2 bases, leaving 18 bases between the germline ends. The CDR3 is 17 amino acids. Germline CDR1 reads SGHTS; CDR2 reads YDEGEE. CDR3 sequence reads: CASSSGSGNEGNQPQHF. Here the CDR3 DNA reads TGTGCCAGCAGCTCAGGGTCGGGTAATGAGGGCAATCAGCCCCAGCATTTT.

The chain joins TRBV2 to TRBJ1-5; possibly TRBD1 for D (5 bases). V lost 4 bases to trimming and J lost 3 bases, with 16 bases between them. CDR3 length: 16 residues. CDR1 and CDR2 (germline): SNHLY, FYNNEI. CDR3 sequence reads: CASSAGGWGINQPQHF. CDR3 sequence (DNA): TGTGCCAGCAGTGCTGGGGGTTGGGGGATCAATCAGCCCCAGCATTTT.

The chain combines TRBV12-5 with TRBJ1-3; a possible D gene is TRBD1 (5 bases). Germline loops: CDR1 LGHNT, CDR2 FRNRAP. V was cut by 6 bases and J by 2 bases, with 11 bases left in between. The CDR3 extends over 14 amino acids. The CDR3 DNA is TGTGCTAGTGGCTCAGGGTCGACTGGAAACACCATATATTTT. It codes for CASGSGSTGNTIYF.

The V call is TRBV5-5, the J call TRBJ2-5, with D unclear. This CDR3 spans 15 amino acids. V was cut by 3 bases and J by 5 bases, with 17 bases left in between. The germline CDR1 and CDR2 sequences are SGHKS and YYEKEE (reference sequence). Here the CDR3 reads CASSSQPQVRETQYF. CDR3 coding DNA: TGTGCCAGCAGCTCCCAGCCCCAGGTGAGGGAGACCCAGTACTTC. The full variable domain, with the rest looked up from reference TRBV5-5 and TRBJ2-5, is DAGVTQSPTHLIKTRGQQVTLRCSPISGHKSVSWYQQVLGQGPQFIFQYYEKEERGRGNFPDRFSARQFPNYSSELNVNALLLGDSALYLCASSSQPQVRETQYFGPGTRLLVL.

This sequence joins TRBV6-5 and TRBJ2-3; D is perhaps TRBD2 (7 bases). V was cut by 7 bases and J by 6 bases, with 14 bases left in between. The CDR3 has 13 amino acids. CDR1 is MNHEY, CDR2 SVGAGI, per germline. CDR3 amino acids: CASIGGVVDTQYF. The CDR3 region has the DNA TGTGCCAGCATAGGGGGGGTTGTGGATACGCAGTATTTT.

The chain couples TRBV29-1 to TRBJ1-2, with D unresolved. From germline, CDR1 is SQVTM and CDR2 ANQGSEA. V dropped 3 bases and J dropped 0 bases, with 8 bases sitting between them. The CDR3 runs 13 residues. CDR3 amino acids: CSVEIGTNYGYTF. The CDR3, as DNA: TGCAGCGTTGAGATCGGCACTAACTATGGCTACACCTTC.

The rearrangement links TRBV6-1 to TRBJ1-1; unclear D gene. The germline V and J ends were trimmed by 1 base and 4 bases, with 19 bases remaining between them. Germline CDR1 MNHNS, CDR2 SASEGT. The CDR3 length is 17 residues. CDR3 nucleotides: TGTGCCAGCAGTGAAGAGTTTGGCAAGCAGTTCTTCACTGAAGCTTTCTTT. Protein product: CASSEEFGKQFFTEAFF.

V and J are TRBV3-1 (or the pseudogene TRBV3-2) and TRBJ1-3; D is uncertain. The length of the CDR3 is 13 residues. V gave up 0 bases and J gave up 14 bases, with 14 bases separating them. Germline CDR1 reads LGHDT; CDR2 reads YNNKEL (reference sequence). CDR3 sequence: CASSQDRKQRVYF. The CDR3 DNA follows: TGTGCCAGCAGCCAAGATCGGAAGCAGAGGGTATATTTT.

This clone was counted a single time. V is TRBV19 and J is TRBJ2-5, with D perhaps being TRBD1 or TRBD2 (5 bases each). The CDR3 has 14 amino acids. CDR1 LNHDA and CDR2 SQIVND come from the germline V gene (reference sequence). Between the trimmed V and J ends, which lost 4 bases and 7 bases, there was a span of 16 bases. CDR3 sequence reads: CASSRGLLGTTQYF. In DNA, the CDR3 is TGTGCCAGTAGTAGAGGGCTCTTGGGGACGACCCAGTACTTC. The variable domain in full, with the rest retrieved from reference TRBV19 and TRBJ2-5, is DGGITQSPKYLFRKEGQNVTLSCEQNLNHDAMYWYRQDPGQGLRLIYYSQIVNDFQKGDIAEGYSVSREKKESFPLTVTSAQKNPTAFYLCASSRGLLGTTQYFGPGTRLLVL.

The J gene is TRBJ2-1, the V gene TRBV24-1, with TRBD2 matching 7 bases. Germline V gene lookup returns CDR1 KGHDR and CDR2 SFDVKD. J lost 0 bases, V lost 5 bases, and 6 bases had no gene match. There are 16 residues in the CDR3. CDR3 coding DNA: TGTGCCACCAGTGGTGGTAGCGGGCTCTCCTACAATGAGCAGTTCTTC. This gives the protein CATSGGSGLSYNEQFF.

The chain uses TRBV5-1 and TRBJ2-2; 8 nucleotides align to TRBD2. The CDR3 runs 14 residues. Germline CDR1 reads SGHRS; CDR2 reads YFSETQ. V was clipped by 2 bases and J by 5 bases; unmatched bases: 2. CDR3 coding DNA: TGCGCCAGCAGCTTACTAGCGGAAACCGGGGAGCTGTTTTTT. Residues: CASSLLAETGELFF. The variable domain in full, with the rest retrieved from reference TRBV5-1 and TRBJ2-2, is KAGVTQTPRYLIKTRGQQVTLSCSPISGHRSVSWYQQTPGQGLQFLFEYFSETQRNKGNFPGRFSGRQFSNSRSEMNVSTLELGDSALYLCASSLLAETGELFFGEGSRLTVL.